This T cell receptor beta chain appears in the sequencing data of a study of early T cells in non-severe SARS-CoV-2 infection. As for the study in general: Whole-blood bulk RNA, unsorted, was sequenced, and chains were unpaired.

This clonotype was recorded many times. Its specificity is unknown. Attachment of unique molecular identifiers to individual cDNA molecules was performed. Each CDR3 protein gets one entry after TCRdb re-called the 5' RACE reads with MiXCR. The table has about 11,000 distinct CDR3 sequences, about 4.9% seen once. This CDR3 spans 15 amino acids. The V segment lost 5 bases and the J segment 4 bases; nucleotides outside the gene matches: 7. Germline-derived CDR1 and CDR2 are SGHTA and FQGNSA. Study-level points and caveats: VDJdb-based annotation leaned toward anti-spike CD8 responses and missed private and CD4 specificities.

This TCR was recovered from an adult who was a healthcare worker with PCR-confirmed SARS-CoV-2 infection or an uninfected control (not recorded which). The chain joins TRBV7-2 to TRBJ2-1, with 8 nucleotides matching TRBD2. The sequenced material came from whole blood. The CDR3 region is CASSLAGLDYNEQFF. The CDR3 coding sequence is TGTGCCAGCAGCCTTGCGGGACTAGATTACAATGAGCAGTTCTTC.